The T cell receptor (beta chain) described here comes from a study of blood T cell repertoires in COVID-19. Study-level background: Sample material is recorded as cDNA or gDNA derived from T cells, B-cell-depleted T cells, or PBMCs.

V was cut by 7 bases and J by 2 bases, with 9 bases left in between. The CDR3 runs 12 residues. Per the germline V gene, CDR1 is SGDLS and CDR2 is YYNGEE. Original data processing: Estimation of nucleated cell counts was performed using reference gene primer amplification. The method was immunoSEQ multiplex PCR; TCRdb's version includes in-frame clones alone and lacks a portion of them. From that table come the V and J calls and clone size; the DNA was used to work out D and trimming. The sample has about 220,000 clones, 80% seen once. The rearrangement links TRBV9 to TRBJ1-2; possibly TRBD1 for D (5 bases). The TCR originated in a human donor in a cohort sampled during active COVID-19. The sequencing input was peripheral blood. CDR3 loop: CASSRQNYGYTF. DNA of the CDR3: TGTGCCAGCTCTCGACAGAACTATGGCTACACCTTC. Full variable domain (outside the CDR3, taken from reference TRBV9 and TRBJ1-2): DSGVTQTPKHLITATGQRVTLRCSPRSGDLSVYWYQQSLDQGLQFLIQYYNGEERAKGNILERFSAQQFPDLHSELNLSSLELGDSALYFCASSRQNYGYTFGSGTRLTVV.